These T cell receptor beta chains were read from a single sample in a study of response to subunit inactivated influenza vaccine. TCRdb called the RT-PCR reads again in MiXCR, with one record for every CDR3 protein. This table holds fewer than 750,000 distinct CDR3 sequences, 12% to 15% found once. Specimen: PBMCs from blood, collected 11 to 12 days after vaccination. The receptors come from a man aged 50 to 59 who received an inactivated influenza vaccine. Both conserved end residues are part of each CDR3. A D gene is named only where the DNA matches it firmly. The size of a clone is reported for some rows only, either as once, few or many, or as a class for expanded clones.

>-|TRBV7-8|-|TRBJ1-5
TGTGCCAGCAGCTTAGCACTCATTATACAGGGAGTTGATCAGCCCCATCATTTT
CASSLALIIQGVDQPHHF
>-|TRBV20-1|TRBD2|TRBJ2-1
TGCAGTGCTCCGAGGCGGGGGGGCAATGAGCAGTTCTTC
CSAPRRGGNEQFF
>few|TRBV2|TRBD2|TRBJ2-7
TGTGCCAGCAGTGCGGAGCGGGAGGCCTACGAGCAGTACTTC
CASSAEREAYEQYF
>-|TRBV10-3|TRBD1|TRBJ1-5
TGTGCCACCCAGGGGGGGGGAATAGACCGACGTCAGCCCCAGCATTTT
CATQGGGIDRRQPQHF
>few|TRBV24-1|-|TRBJ2-1
TGTGCCACCAGTGAGGGCTATTACAATGAGCAGTTCTTC
CATSEGYYNEQFF
>-|TRBV18|TRBD2|TRBJ2-5
TGTGCCAGCTCACCGACGGGCGGGAGGCCCGAGGAGACCCAGTACTTC
CASSPTGGRPEETQYF
>few|TRBV7-6|-|TRBJ1-6
TGTGCCAGCAGCTTCGAAACCGGGCCGTCAGGGAAAAGATCCCTCCACTTT
CASSFETGPSGKRSLHF
>few|TRBV10-1|TRBD2|TRBJ2-1
TGCGCCAGCAGTGAGATGCCTAGCGGGCGAAATGAGCAGTTCTTC
CASSEMPSGRNEQFF
>few|TRBV28|-|TRBJ1-6
TGTGCCACCCGTAGAGGACCCCTCCACTTT
CATRRGPLHF
>few|TRBV6-1|-|TRBJ1-5
TGTGCCAGCAGTGAATGGGCTAATAGCAATCAGCCCCAGCATTTT
CASSEWANSNQPQHF
>-|TRBV9|TRBD1|TRBJ2-1
TGTGCCAGCAGCCCCCAGGGACAGAGCTCCTACAATGAGCAGTTCTTC
CASSPQGQSSYNEQFF
>many|TRBV14|TRBD1|TRBJ2-5
TGTGCCAGCAGCCAGGACAGGGCTCCTGGGACCCAGTACTTC
CASSQDRAPGTQYF
>few|TRBV28|-|TRBJ2-7
TGTGCCAGCAGTCCGCCGGGGCGGGGAACCTACGAGCAGTACTTC
CASSPPGRGTYEQYF
>-|TRBV12-3/TRBV12-4|-|TRBJ2-2
TGTGCCAGCAGTTTACTGATGAGACCTGACACCGGGGAGCTGTTTTTT
CASSLLMRPDTGELFF
>few|TRBV21-1|-|TRBJ2-1
TGTGCCAGCAGCCGCTGGAGGACTGGTATCTACAATGAGCAGTTCTTC
CASSRWRTGIYNEQFF
>-|TRBV20-1|-|TRBJ2-1
TGCAGTGCTAGTATTTGGGGGGATGAGCAGTTCTTC
CSASIWGDEQFF
>once|TRBV12-3/TRBV12-4|-|TRBJ2-7
TGTGCCAGCAGCTCGATAGCGTCGGGCTACGAGCAGTACTTC
CASSSIASGYEQYF
>many|TRBV20-1|TRBD1|TRBJ1-4
TGCAGTGCCATCGCCGGGACAGGGGTTGAAAAACTGTTTTTT
CSAIAGTGVEKLFF
>few|TRBV18|-|TRBJ2-7
TGTGCCAGCTCACCTCGACAGTCCGAGCAGTACTTC
CASSPRQSEQYF
>few|TRBV29-1|-|TRBJ2-1
TGCAGCGTTGGCCCCCGGACAGAAATCTACAATGAGCAGTTCTTC
CSVGPRTEIYNEQFF
>-|TRBV7-2|-|TRBJ2-1
TGTGCCAGCAGCCCCCTCCGGGTGGGTGAGCAGTTCTTC
CASSPLRVGEQFF
>-|TRBV5-1|TRBD2|TRBJ2-5
TGCGCCAGCAGCTTGATGGTAGCGGGGGGTTTTGAGACCCAGTACTTC
CASSLMVAGGFETQYF
>-|TRBV4-1|-|TRBJ2-2
TGCGCCAGCAGCCAAGAGTGGGGGACGAACACCGGGGAGCTGTTTTTT
CASSQEWGTNTGELFF
>-|TRBV7-8|TRBD1|TRBJ2-6
TGTGCCAGCAGCTTATCAGGGGGCAACGTCCTGACTTTC
CASSLSGGNVLTF
>few|TRBV27|-|TRBJ2-1
TGTGCCAGCAGTTTCTTTAGCGCCGGCTCCTACAATGAGCAGTTCTTC
CASSFFSAGSYNEQFF
>few|TRBV20-1|-|TRBJ1-1
TGCAGTGCTGCACAGATAATGAACACTGAAGCTTTCTTT
CSAAQIMNTEAFF
>many|TRBV5-1|TRBD1|TRBJ2-7
TGCGCCAGCAGCTTGGGGGGACAGGGTTCCTACGAGCAGTACTTC
CASSLGGQGSYEQYF
>few|TRBV20-1|-|TRBJ1-3
TGCAGTGCTAGACTAACTCTAGATGGAAACACCATATATTTT
CSARLTLDGNTIYF
>-|TRBV20-1|-|TRBJ1-1
TGCAGTGCTAGTATTCTGGTGAACACTGAAGCTTTCTTT
CSASILVNTEAFF
>few|TRBV7-2|-|TRBJ2-3
TGTGCCAGCAGCTTAGGGACTGGGGCAGATACGCAGTATTTT
CASSLGTGADTQYF
>few|TRBV15|-|TRBJ1-5
TGTGCCACCAGCAGAGATCAAGCTCCTGGGGCCTATCAGCCCCAGCATTTT
CATSRDQAPGAYQPQHF
>-|TRBV27|-|TRBJ2-1
TGTGCCAGCAGTCTTAAGACAGGCAGGTCCGTGGGAGAGCAGTTCTTC
CASSLKTGRSVGEQFF
>few|TRBV20-1|TRBD2|TRBJ2-3
TGCAGTGCAACGGGACTAGCGGGGGGAAGCACAGATACGCAGTATTTT
CSATGLAGGSTDTQYF
>many|TRBV20-1|-|TRBJ2-7
TGCAGTGCTTCCCGTGGGACCGACCCCTACGAGCAGTACTTC
CSASRGTDPYEQYF
>-|TRBV6-5|-|TRBJ1-3
TGTGCCAGCAGTTACTCGGCGGGATCTGGAAACACCATATATTTT
CASSYSAGSGNTIYF
>-|TRBV5-6|-|TRBJ1-4
TGTGCCAGCAGCCTTCCGGGAAATTATGAAAAACTGTTTTTT
CASSLPGNYEKLFF
>few|TRBV12-3/TRBV12-4|TRBD1|TRBJ2-7
TGTGCCAGCAGTTTATTTTTGGGGGGGGACAGGGGAGACGAGCAGTACTTC
CASSLFLGGDRGDEQYF
>-|TRBV6-1|TRBD1|TRBJ1-2
TGTGCCAGCACGACGACAGGGGTTAACGGTGGCTACACCTTC
CASTTTGVNGGYTF
>many|TRBV7-6|-|TRBJ1-6
TGTGCCAGCAGCTTATCTAGCTTTGGTGAAAATTCACCCCTCCACTTT
CASSLSSFGENSPLHF
>-|TRBV6-2/TRBV6-3|-|TRBJ1-5
TGTGCCAGCAGTTATGGAAACAGCAATCAGCCCCAGCATTTT
CASSYGNSNQPQHF
>-|TRBV20-1|TRBD2|TRBJ2-3
TGCAGTGCCAGGGCGGGAGGGTCCGACGGGGCAGATACGCAGTATTTT
CSARAGGSDGADTQYF
>-|TRBV12-3/TRBV12-4|-|TRBJ1-6
TGTGCCAGCAGTGTTATAAACGCCGCCCGAAATAATTCACCCCTCCACTTT
CASSVINAARNNSPLHF
>few|TRBV28|-|TRBJ2-7
TGTGCCAGCTCCGGCCCGGACACCTACGAGCAGTACTTC
CASSGPDTYEQYF
>-|TRBV20-1|TRBD1|TRBJ2-5
TGCAGTGCTACGCCTCCGGGACAGGGAACGCGGGAGACCCAGTACTTC
CSATPPGQGTRETQYF
>-|TRBV20-1|TRBD1|TRBJ1-2
TGCAGTGCGGACAGGGGGCTGAATGGCTACACCTTC
CSADRGLNGYTF
>once|TRBV6-5|TRBD1|TRBJ1-6
TGTGCCAGCAGTTACTCTGGCGGGACAGGGGTATTTGATTCACCCCTCCACTTT
CASSYSGGTGVFDSPLHF
>few|TRBV7-2|-|TRBJ1-3
TGTGCCAGCAGCTTAGGACCACAGGGAGCTGGAAACACCATATATTTT
CASSLGPQGAGNTIYF
>few|TRBV28|-|TRBJ1-4
TGTGCCAGCAGTTTTTTACCCGGGGAGGGCGCAACTAATGAAAAACTGTTTTTT
CASSFLPGEGATNEKLFF
>few|TRBV4-1|-|TRBJ2-1
TGCGCCAGCAGCCTAGCGGACAGCGATTTATCCTACAATGAGCAGTTCTTC
CASSLADSDLSYNEQFF
>-|TRBV12-3/TRBV12-4|TRBD2|TRBJ2-5
TGTGCCAGCAGTCTCCGTGCTAGCGGGAGTACCGGGGAGACCCAGAACTTC
CASSLRASGSTGETQNF
>few|TRBV18|TRBD1|TRBJ2-7
TGTGCCAGTGCGGGACAGGGGAGTTCTTTCGAGCAGTACTTC
CASAGQGSSFEQYF
>-|TRBV5-1|-|TRBJ1-2
TGCGCCAGCAGCAACCGGGACGGAGCTTTATTC
CASSNRDGALF
>-|TRBV29-1|-|TRBJ2-1
TGCAGCGTTGAAGATCCTTTCTCTGGAACAGGGTGGGATGAGCAGTTCTTC
CSVEDPFSGTGWDEQFF
>-|TRBV12-3/TRBV12-4|-|TRBJ1-1
TGTGCCAGCAGTATAAAGGGGAACACTGAAGCTTTCTTT
CASSIKGNTEAFF
>-|TRBV6-2/TRBV6-3|-|TRBJ2-1
TGTGCCAGCAGTTACTCGGGGGGAATCAATGAGCAGTTCTTC
CASSYSGGINEQFF